A single sample gave rise to the 22 T cell receptor beta chains below, sequenced in a study of blood T cell repertoires in COVID-19. Method: immunoSEQ multiplex PCR; TCRdb's copy keeps in-frame clones and lacks some. Of 190,000 or so clones detected, around 86% appear once; the ten largest clones hold around 6.6%. Specimen: peripheral blood. The receptors here all came from a man aged 35 to 55 with acute or convalescent COVID-19.

The CDR3 nucleotides are TGCAGCGTCGCTAGCGGGGGGGCCCCCAATGAGCAGTTCTTC. Amino acids: CSVASGGAPNEQFF. This chain links TRBV29-1 with TRBJ2-1; TRBD2 aligns across 12 bases. Unmatched junction bases numbered 6, after V lost 6 bases and J lost 6 bases. The CDR3 consists of 14 residues. Germline CDR1 is SQVTM and CDR2 is ANQGSEA.

The chain couples TRBV27 to TRBJ1-5; the D gene is possibly TRBD1 (6 bases). The V end was cut by 2 bases, the J end by 3 bases, with 8 bases between. The CDR3 spans 14 residues. CDR1 MNHEY and CDR2 SMNVEV come from the germline V gene (reference sequence). The CDR3 region has the DNA TGTGCCAGCAGTTTAACAGGGACCAATCAGCCCCAGCATTTT. Translated: CASSLTGTNQPQHF.

The V and J genes are TRBV4-2 and TRBJ1-5, with D possibly matching TRBD1 (5 bases). The CDR3 spans 15 residues. CDR1 is LGHNA, CDR2 YNFKEQ, per germline. The V end lost 0 bases, the J end lost 4 bases, and 10 bases lay between the germline ends. This CDR3 is CASSQERQGNQPQHF. The CDR3 DNA is TGTGCCAGCAGCCAAGAACGGCAGGGAAATCAGCCCCAGCATTTT.

The chain uses TRBV6-5 and TRBJ1-2; 11 bases map to TRBD1. Germline trimming cut 1 base from V and 2 bases from J; bases unmatched to any gene: 3. Germline loops: CDR1 MNHEY, CDR2 SVGAGI. The CDR3 sequence is 16 residues long. CDR3 sequence: CASSYLGQGDNYGYTF. CDR3 coding DNA: TGTGCCAGCAGTTACTTGGGACAGGGGGACAACTATGGCTACACCTTC.

The chain links TRBV5-1 to TRBJ1-3; TRBD1 aligns across 7 bases. The ends lost 4 bases at V and 4 bases at J; junction bases unmatched: 11. Per germline, CDR1 SGHRS and CDR2 YFSETQ. The CDR3 is 16 residues long. CDR3 nucleotide sequence: TGCGCCAGCAGCACCGACACAGGGGCGGCGGGAAACACCATATATTTT. It yields the protein CASSTDTGAAGNTIYF.

V gene TRBV19 combines with J gene TRBJ1-1; 7 positions match TRBD1. Trimming removed 2 bases from V and 4 bases from J; junction bases left unmatched: 10. Germline loops: CDR1 LNHDA, CDR2 SQIVND (reference sequence). CDR3 length: 16 residues. The CDR3, as DNA: TGTGCCAGTAGTATAAGACAGGGTCATGGTCCCACTGAAGCTTTCTTT. Translating it yields CASSIRQGHGPTEAFF.

The chain combines TRBV10-3 with TRBJ2-1, with 8 bases matching TRBD2. The germline V gene encodes CDR1 ENHRY and CDR2 SYGVKD. The ends lost 4 bases at V and 0 bases at J; junction bases unmatched: 11. The CDR3 has 18 amino acids. CDR3 sequence reads: CAISGSGTSDISYNEQFF. In DNA form, the CDR3 reads TGTGCCATCAGTGGATCCGGGACTAGTGACATCTCCTACAATGAGCAGTTCTTC.

The chain is built from TRBV2 and TRBJ1-6; TRBD1 aligns across 7 bases. The V gene's germline CDR1 is SNHLY and CDR2 FYNNEI. Trimming removed 6 bases from V and 10 bases from J; junction bases left unmatched: 9. The CDR3 sequence is 14 residues long. DNA for the CDR3: TGTGCCAGCAGAGGGACAGCCACTATGTCACCCCTCCACTTT. Translation: CASRGTATMSPLHF.

The chain carries TRBV19 and TRBJ1-1; possibly TRBD1 for D (5 bases). The germline gives CDR1 LNHDA, CDR2 SQIVND (reference sequence). CDR3 size: 16 residues. V was clipped by 5 bases and J by 1 base, with 17 bases between them. The CDR3 reads CASSFTLDKWNTEAFF. The CDR3 nucleotides read TGTGCCAGTAGTTTCACCTTGGACAAATGGAACACTGAAGCTTTCTTT.

For this clone: The same CDR3 is also encoded by other DNA sequences in this sample. The rearrangement links TRBV7-3 to TRBJ2-3, with D possibly TRBD2 on 5 matching bases. The CDR3 sequence is 15 residues long. Germline V lookup: CDR1 SGHTA, CDR2 FQGTGA. Trimming pared 5 bases from V and 0 bases from J, leaving 12 bases between. The CDR3 reads CASSRAGGSTDTQYF. DNA of the CDR3: TGTGCCAGCAGCCGGGCGGGCGGAAGCACAGATACGCAGTATTTT.

This clone was detected only a few times. This chain joins TRBV10-3 and TRBJ2-7, with D possibly matching TRBD2 (5 bases). This CDR3 has 14 residues. Germline assignment: CDR1 ENHRY and CDR2 SYGVKD. V was pared by 6 bases and J by 2 bases, with 14 bases between. The CDR3 region is CAIRRAESAYEQYF. The CDR3 DNA is TGTGCCATCAGGAGGGCAGAGAGCGCCTACGAGCAGTACTTC.

The sample holds one count of this clone. This sequence joins TRBV5-1 and TRBJ2-7; 9 nucleotides match TRBD2. Germline CDR1 SGHRS, CDR2 YFSETQ. CDR3 length: 16 residues. The junction had 11 bases not matched to a gene; V was cut back by 4 bases and J by 3 bases. The CDR3 DNA is TGCGCCAGCAGCGACCAAGTGGCGGGGGGGATCTACGAGCAGTACTTC. This translates into CASSDQVAGGIYEQYF. Drawing the rest from reference TRBV5-1 and TRBJ2-7, the complete variable domain is KAGVTQTPRYLIKTRGQQVTLSCSPISGHRSVSWYQQTPGQGLQFLFEYFSETQRNKGNFPGRFSGRQFSNSRSEMNVSTLELGDSALYLCASSDQVAGGIYEQYFGPGTRLTVT.

The genes are TRBV7-9 and TRBJ2-5; TRBD1 matches at 7 bases. This CDR3 contains 14 residues. CDR1 is SEHNR, CDR2 FQNEAQ, per germline (reference sequence). J lost 3 bases, V lost 3 bases, and 4 bases had no gene match. The CDR3 nucleotides read TGTGCCAGCAGCTTGCAACAGGGGAAAGAGACCCAGTACTTC. This sequence encodes CASSLQQGKETQYF.

The chain has TRBV7-2 and TRBJ1-1; maybe TRBD1 (5 bases). The CDR3 runs to 19 residues. Germline assignment: CDR1 SGHTA and CDR2 FQGNSA. V was pared by 4 bases and J by 6 bases, with 30 bases between. The chain's CDR3 is CASSWVPRGEWGRRAEAFF. Here the CDR3 DNA reads TGTGCCAGCAGCTGGGTGCCCCGGGGGGAGTGGGGAAGGAGGGCTGAAGCTTTCTTT.

The chain uses TRBV18 and TRBJ1-4; 7 bases fit TRBD1. CDR3 length: 15 residues. CDR1 and CDR2 (germline): KGHSH, LQKENI. V was pared by 3 bases and J by 8 bases, with 9 bases of the junction left unmatched. For the CDR3, the DNA is TGTGCCAGCTCACCCGACAGGGCCCTTACGGAAAAACTGTTTTTT. Residues: CASSPDRALTEKLFF.

The chain recombines TRBV11-3 with TRBJ2-3, with D possibly TRBD1 on 5 matching bases. CDR1 SGHNT and CDR2 YENEEA come from the germline V gene. Trimming took off 1 base at V and 1 base at J, with 9 bases between the two ends. This CDR3 comprises 15 residues. CDR3 sequence reads: CASSLGGQRTDTQYF. CDR3 in DNA: TGTGCCAGCAGCTTAGGGGGCCAGCGCACAGATACGCAGTATTTT. The full variable domain, with the rest looked up from reference TRBV11-3 and TRBJ2-3, is EAGVVQSPRYKIIEKKQPVAFWCNPISGHNTLYWYLQNLGQGPELLIRYENEEAVDDSQLPKDRFSAERLKGVDSTLKIQPAELGDSAVYLCASSLGGQRTDTQYFGPGTRLTVL.

This clone has only a few counts. J is TRBJ2-1 and V is TRBV5-4; a possible D gene is TRBD1 (5 bases). The V end lost 0 bases, the J end lost 7 bases, and 17 bases lay between the germline ends. The CDR3 has 16 residues. Germline V gene data show CDR1 as SGHNT and CDR2 as YYREEE (reference sequence). CDR3 sequence (DNA): TGTGCCAGCAGCTTGGACCCAGCAGGGATCGGGAATGAGCAGTTCTTC. Translating it yields CASSLDPAGIGNEQFF.

The rearrangement uses TRBV5-4 and TRBJ2-3; 8 bases are a match to TRBD1. The CDR3 spans 15 residues. Germline values: CDR1 SGHNT, CDR2 YYREEE (reference sequence). J gave up 5 bases and V 0 bases, and 5 bases lay outside the gene matches. CDR3 nucleotide sequence: TGTGCCAGCAGCTTGGCAGGGGGCGAGAGAGATACGCAGTATTTT. This codes for CASSLAGGERDTQYF.

This CDR3 reads CAISESAQGAGETQYF. For the CDR3, the DNA is TGTGCCATCAGTGAGTCGGCTCAGGGGGCGGGGGAGACCCAGTACTTC. This chain links TRBV10-3 with TRBJ2-5, with 8 bases that match TRBD1. After removal of 0 bases from V and 5 bases from J, the junction contained 8 bases not matched to a gene. This CDR3 contains 16 residues. Germline CDR1 reads ENHRY; CDR2 reads SYGVKD.

Of note for this clone: Other DNA sequences within the sample encode an identical CDR3. This chain uses TRBV12-3 or TRBV12-4 with TRBJ1-2, with D possibly TRBD1 on 6 matching bases. The germline V and J ends were trimmed by 6 bases and 5 bases, with 10 bases remaining between them. This CDR3 has 12 residues. CDR3 DNA sequence: TGTGCCAGCAGCCTGAGGGGGTATGGCTACACCTTC. It translates to CASSLRGYGYTF.

The chain has TRBV7-2 and TRBJ2-2; 7 bases match TRBD1. V shed 5 bases, J shed 4 bases, and the junction held 7 bases outside the gene matches. Germline V gene data show CDR1 as SGHTA and CDR2 as FQGNSA. CDR3 size: 15 residues. The CDR3 DNA reads TGTGCCAGCAGCCCACAGGGGACGGGCACCGGGGAGCTGTTTTTT. Amino acids: CASSPQGTGTGELFF.

CDR3 loop: CASSILGGGTAYNEQFF. DNA for the CDR3: TGTGCCAGTAGTATTCTTGGCGGGGGGACCGCCTACAATGAGCAGTTCTTC. V and J are TRBV19 and TRBJ2-1; the match to TRBD2 covers 8 bases. The germline V gene has CDR1 LNHDA and CDR2 SQIVND (reference sequence). The junction had 9 bases not matched to a gene; V was cut back by 3 bases and J by 2 bases. This CDR3 comprises 17 residues.